This entry describes one T cell receptor (beta chain). This clone turned up a few times. The clone's antigen remains unknown. No much larger clonotype is one base removed from it; base qualities were not supplied. CDR1 and CDR2 are read off the germline V gene as SGHRS and YFSETQ. Trimming costs V 0 bases and J 5 bases, and their ends lie 12 bases apart. From the cysteine up to the phenylalanine, the CDR3 has a length of 14 residues. CDR3 DNA only is kept here, 42 bases in frame from base 1. The data are from a study of OX40 agonist ivuxolimab in advanced cancers. Background on the whole study: Ivuxolimab was an agonistic, fully human IgG2 monoclonal antibody directed against OX40 (CD134), a costimulatory receptor. Patients were allowed to have had prior anti-PD-1, anti-PD-L1 or anti-CTLA-4 therapy, and approximately 37% of the dose-escalation patients had been treated with checkpoint inhibitors. Of the roughly 53 patients in dose escalation, about 20 had hepatocellular carcinoma, around 15 had melanoma, 9 had renal cell carcinoma and 9 had head and neck cancer. Intravenous ivuxolimab was administered to patients every 2 weeks at six dose levels: 0.01, 0.1, 0.3, 1.5, 3 and 10 mg/kg. The monotherapy dose-escalation portion (N ≈ 55 patients) of the phase I ivuxolimab trial is reported in the paper. The purpose of peripheral TCRbeta sequencing was to test whether ivuxolimab changed TCR sequence diversity and led to clonal T-cell expansion. Partial responses occurred in three dose-escalation patients, of whom one had hepatocellular carcinoma and two had cutaneous melanoma. In the dose-escalation cohort, 82.7% of patients were male, and the mean age was approximately 60 years, with a range of 23 to 79.

For sequencing of the TCRbeta CDR3 region, genomic DNA was extracted from the sorted cells. The immunoSEQ Assay was used for sequencing of TCRbeta CDR3 regions. Entries here come from immuneACCESS through TCRdb and include only in-frame sequences with V and J called. Some clones fail to appear in such tables; in the studies checked, an unresolved V gene covers under half of the shortfall, and the cause of the remainder is unknown. In this sample the table shows 73,000 or so clones, about 86% of which occur a single time. Clones ranked in the top ten supply just under 2.5% of the sample. Results and caveats for the whole study, not just this receptor: After ivuxolimab, more expanded clones were found on average in CD8+ T cells than in CD4+ T cells. Low levels of normalized T-cell clonal expansion were also seen in some nonresponding patients. At doses from 0.1 to 3.0 mg/kg, clonal expansion was seen in both CD4+ and CD8+ blood T cells between baseline and week 6. The antigen specificity of the peripheral T cells that underwent clonal expansion was not determined. In the 0.1-3.0 mg/kg groups, partial responders were among the patients with the lowest normalized peripheral clonal expansion, particularly in CD8+ T cells.

The trial excluded patients who had a history of autoimmune disease or were on systemic immunosuppression. Peripheral blood for TCR sequencing was collected from all dose cohorts at baseline, on cycle 4 day 1, and on cycle 7 day 1. Samples came from an open-label, multicenter, first-in-human phase I dose-escalation trial of ivuxolimab. The trial enrolled adults with locally advanced or metastatic head and neck squamous cell, hepatocellular, melanoma or renal cell carcinoma. CD4+ and CD8+ T cells were sorted separately from peripheral blood before TCR sequencing. The input for sequencing was CD4+ or CD8+ T cells sorted from blood, taken in a trial of the OX40 agonist ivuxolimab. This clonotype originated in an adult with an advanced solid tumor such as melanoma, head and neck, liver or kidney cancer. The chain joins TRBV5-1 to TRBJ2-7; the D gene could be either TRBD1 or TRBD2, each agreeing at 6 bases. The CDR3 region reads CASSLVGGSDEQYF. The nucleotides are TGCGCCAGCAGCTTGGTCGGGGGCAGCGACGAGCAGTACTTC.